The 15 T cell receptor beta chains below all came from one sample that was sequenced in a study of control samples from healthy donors and cancer patients. Using immunoSEQ multiplex PCR, the repertoire was profiled, and TCRdb retains in-frame clones only, with some absent. The sample totals about 200,000 clones. Sequenced input: blood. The receptors derive from a woman aged 25 to 39 in good health.

The chain joins TRBV19 to TRBJ1-4; no clear D gene. The CDR3 length is 14 residues. From germline, CDR1 is LNHDA and CDR2 SQIVND (reference sequence). V gave up 3 bases and J gave up 5 bases, with 10 bases separating them. The CDR3 bases are TGTGCCAGTAGTATCGGAGGAAGAAATGAAAAACTGTTTTTT. Translation: CASSIGGRNEKLFF.

The V call is TRBV2, the J call TRBJ1-4; perhaps TRBD1 as D (6 bases). V lost 3 bases and J 7 bases, leaving 9 bases between the germline ends. CDR3 size: 13 residues. Germline assignment: CDR1 SNHLY and CDR2 FYNNEI. The CDR3 here is CASSEEQGEKLFF. The CDR3 nucleotides read TGTGCCAGCAGTGAGGAACAGGGTGAAAAACTGTTTTTT.

The CDR3: CASSQEWGGLYEQYF. The CDR3 DNA reads as TGTGCCAGCAGCCAAGAGTGGGGGGGCCTCTACGAGCAGTACTTC. The chain uses TRBV4-2 and TRBJ2-7, with D perhaps TRBD2 (7 bases). V lost 0 bases and J lost 3, with 12 bases in between. CDR1 is LGHNA, CDR2 YNFKEQ, per germline. This CDR3 comprises 15 residues.

This chain connects TRBV4-1 to TRBJ2-7; D is perhaps TRBD1 (5 bases). Germline CDR1 MGHRA, CDR2 YSYEKL. The CDR3 loop spans 15 amino acids. Trimming removed 1 base from V and 2 bases from J, with 12 bases in between. The CDR3 is CASSQGAGNTYEQYF. DNA of the CDR3: TGCGCCAGCAGCCAAGGGGCAGGGAATACCTACGAGCAGTACTTC.

This chain connects TRBV4-1 to TRBJ1-1; D may be TRBD1 (5 bases). V was pared by 8 bases and J by 4 bases, with 14 bases between. Germline CDR1 is MGHRA and CDR2 is YSYEKL. The CDR3 extends over 13 amino acids. The CDR3 region is CASARLGVTEAFF. CDR3 in DNA: TGCGCCAGCGCGAGGCTAGGGGTCACTGAAGCTTTCTTT.

The chain has TRBV6-5 and TRBJ2-5; D not resolved. Germline loops: CDR1 MNHEY, CDR2 SVGAGI. V lost 5 bases to trimming and J lost 5 bases, with 15 bases between them. CDR3 length: 14 amino acids. The CDR3 coding sequence is TGTGCCAGCAGTCCCCTTCCTCCGGAGGAGACCCAGTACTTC. It translates to CASSPLPPEETQYF.

The chain couples TRBV5-1 to TRBJ2-7, with 10 positions matching TRBD2. The CDR3 is 16 residues long. V lost 3 bases, J lost 3 bases, and 9 bases stayed unmatched. CDR1 is SGHRS and CDR2 is YFSETQ in the germline V gene. CDR3 sequence: CASSSLEAGGRYEQYF. Written as DNA, the CDR3 is TGCGCCAGCAGCTCCCTAGAAGCGGGGGGGCGCTACGAGCAGTACTTC.

The chain employs TRBV5-1 and TRBJ1-1; 8 bases agree with TRBD1. Looked up from germline, CDR1 is SGHRS and CDR2 is YFSETQ. The CDR3 has 16 residues. After removal of 4 bases from V and 1 base from J, the junction contained 9 bases not matched to a gene. CDR3 region: CASSPRTGQENTEAFF. The DNA for the CDR3 is TGCGCCAGCAGCCCAAGGACGGGACAGGAGAACACTGAAGCTTTCTTT.

The chain couples TRBV18 to TRBJ2-1; the D call may be TRBD1 or TRBD2 (7 bases each). V was trimmed by 3 bases and J by 7 bases, leaving 13 bases between them. This CDR3 comprises 14 residues. Germline CDR1 reads KGHSH; CDR2 reads LQKENI. The CDR3 reads CASSPQGGDNEQFF. The CDR3 nucleotides are TGTGCCAGCTCACCCCAGGGGGGGGATAATGAGCAGTTCTTC.

This rearrangement joins TRBV5-6 to TRBJ2-5; maybe TRBD1 (5 bases). The V gene's germline CDR1 is SGHDT and CDR2 YYEEEE. V shed 4 bases and J shed 4 bases, with 20 bases lying between them. The CDR3 has 16 amino acids. CDR3 nucleotide sequence: TGTGCCAGCAGCCCTTTGACCCGGACCAGGGCAGAGACCCAGTACTTC. Translating gives CASSPLTRTRAETQYF.

The rearrangement joins TRBV4-3 to TRBJ2-7; 9 bases are a match to TRBD2. Germline V gene data show CDR1 as LGHNA and CDR2 as YSLEER. Unmatched junction bases numbered 6, after V lost 4 bases and J lost 2 bases. This CDR3 comprises 15 residues. CDR3 loop: CASSLGLAGTYEQYF. CDR3 DNA sequence: TGCGCCAGCAGCCTAGGGCTAGCGGGAACCTACGAGCAGTACTTC.

The DNA of the CDR3 is TGTGCCAGCAGCCTTCTCGACAGGGGGCGTTCGAATGAGCAGTTCTTC. It specifies CASSLLDRGRSNEQFF. The chain carries TRBV11-2 and TRBJ2-1, with 10 bases aligning to TRBD1. The CDR3 is made up of 16 amino acids. Germline V gene sequence: CDR1 SGHAT, CDR2 FQNNGV. With 5 bases clipped from V and 7 bases from J, the junction kept 11 bases outside the gene matches.

The gene calls are TRBV28 and TRBJ1-2; D is perhaps TRBD1 (6 bases). Trimming took off 8 bases at V and 5 bases at J, with 18 bases between the two ends. The CDR3 covers 14 residues. Per the germline V gene, CDR1 is MDHEN and CDR2 is SYDVKM. The CDR3 DNA reads as TGTGCCAGCGGTCTACGGGGGCGAGTTTATGGCTACACCTTC. Amino acids: CASGLRGRVYGYTF.

The CDR3 region has the DNA TGTGCCAGCAGTTTCCCTCTAGCGGGGGGGCCGGATACGCAGTATTTT. Translated, it gives CASSFPLAGGPDTQYF. This chain joins TRBV27 and TRBJ2-3; TRBD2 matches 12 bases. With 3 bases clipped from V and 6 bases from J, the junction kept 7 bases outside the gene matches. The CDR3 runs to 16 residues. The V gene's germline CDR1 is MNHEY and CDR2 SMNVEV (reference sequence).

The genes are TRBV28 and TRBJ2-7; TRBD2 might be the D (6 bases). Germline V gene sequence: CDR1 MDHEN, CDR2 SYDVKM. The CDR3 totals 16 residues. Trimming removed 7 bases at V and 5 bases at J, with 24 bases between. Here the CDR3 reads CASTRSPGDVGDEQYF. CDR3 nucleotide sequence: TGTGCCAGCACCCGATCCCCGGGGGATGTGGGTGACGAGCAGTACTTC.